The clone carrying this TCR beta chain was counted ten times or more. Amplified TCR beta CDR3 regions came from RNA transcripts. The study used the HTBI primer set for a first-round RT-PCR of the TCR CDR3. TCRdb reprocessed the multiplex PCR reads via MiXCR and lists one record per CDR3 protein. Seen here are roughly 400,000 distinct CDR3 sequences, more than 13% observed once, and the top ten hold 25% to 30%. These data belong to a study of T cells in Graves' hyperthyroidism and ophthalmopathy. The CDR3 sequence is 13 residues long. V lost 7 bases and J 3 bases, leaving 13 bases between the germline ends. CDR1 SGHAT and CDR2 FQNNGV come from the germline V gene.

This clonotype was sampled from a man aged 45-65 years with Graves' ophthalmopathy. V gene TRBV11-2 combines with J gene TRBJ2-7; D is tentatively TRBD1 or TRBD2 (5 bases each). The sequenced sample was blood. CDR3 nucleotides: TGTGCCAGCAAACCGGGACGTCGCTACGAGCAGTACTTC. Its protein is CASKPGRRYEQYF.